This TCR beta chain comes out of a study of control samples from healthy donors and cancer patients. Trimming stripped 4 bases from V and 4 bases from J, with 16 bases between. CDR1 is MNHEY, CDR2 SVGEGT, per germline. The CDR3 is 15 residues long. Produced via immunoSEQ multiplex PCR; TCRdb's table is partial and in-frame only. The sample includes about 70,000 clones, 80% to 90% of them seen just once. The receptor's source is a woman aged 45 to 65 with head and neck cancer. The chain combines TRBV6-2 or TRBV6-3 with TRBJ1-2; D ambiguous. Material for sequencing was PBMCs. The CDR3 nucleotides are TGTGCCAGCAGTTCGCGACAAAGGTCACTCTATGGCTACACCTTC. Protein: CASSSRQRSLYGYTF.